The rows below give T cell receptor beta chains drawn from one sample of a study of blood T cell repertoires in COVID-19. Using immunoSEQ multiplex PCR, the repertoire was profiled, and TCRdb retains in-frame clones only, with some absent. The table records around 100,000 clones, 91% of them present only once. The specimen was peripheral blood. These receptors were taken from a human donor with active COVID-19. The donor label of this sample is uncertain. CDR3s include the opening cysteine and the closing phenylalanine or tryptophan. A D gene is named only where the DNA matches it firmly. Clone size is not always given. Where it is, it says once, few, many or a class for expanded clones.

len	d_gene	abundance	j_gene	v_gene	CDR3nt	CDR3aa
15	.	.	TRBJ2-7	TRBV5-1	TGCGCCAGCAGCTTGGGGGGGGACGCCTCCTACGAGCAGTACTTC	CASSLGGDASYEQYF
15	.	.	TRBJ1-3	TRBV3-1/TRBV3-2	TGTGCCAGCAGCCCTAATTTAGCAGCTGGAAACACCATATATTTT	CASSPNLAAGNTIYF
14	.	.	TRBJ1-1	TRBV7-2	TGTGCCAGCAGCTTAGCAGGAAGGGGTACTGAAGCTTTCTTT	CASSLAGRGTEAFF
14	.	.	TRBJ2-2	TRBV7-9	TGTGCCAGCACCGGGACATTCGGCACCGGGGAGCTGTTTTTT	CASTGTFGTGELFF
14	TRBD1	once	TRBJ2-7	TRBV28	TGTGCCAGCAGTACCGGGACAGGGGGCTACGAGCAGTACTTC	CASSTGTGGYEQYF
16	TRBD1	.	TRBJ1-2	TRBV11-2	TGTGCCAGCAGCTTTAGTCCCGCAGGGGGACACGATGGCTACACCTTC	CASSFSPAGGHDGYTF
16	.	.	TRBJ1-5	TRBV7-5	TGTGCCAGAAGCCCCTCGACAGGGAAATCCAATCAGCCCCAGCATTTT	CARSPSTGKSNQPQHF
13	.	once	TRBJ2-7	TRBV11-3	TGTGCCAGCAGCTCCGGCGGAGACTACGAGCAGTACTTC	CASSSGGDYEQYF
16	TRBD2	.	TRBJ2-1	TRBV28	TGTGCCAGCAGTTTAGGGGCGGGGGGTCACTACAATGAGCAGTTCTTC	CASSLGAGGHYNEQFF
13	.	.	TRBJ2-7	TRBV6-5	TGTGCCAGCAGTCCTGCACCGAGCTACGAGCAGTACTTC	CASSPAPSYEQYF
16	TRBD2	once	TRBJ2-1	TRBV2	TGTGCCAGCAGTGAAGCTCGGGTAGCGGGGGACAATGAGCAGTTCTTC	CASSEARVAGDNEQFF
14	TRBD1	.	TRBJ1-6	TRBV6-5	TGTGCCAGCAGGAAGGGACAGGGGACTTCACCCCTCCACTTT	CASRKGQGTSPLHF
15	.	.	TRBJ1-5	TRBV7-8	TGTGCCAGCAGCTTAGCACTACAGGGAAAACAGCCCCAGCATTTT	CASSLALQGKQPQHF
14	TRBD2	once	TRBJ2-7	TRBV29-1	TGCAGCGTGGAGGGACTAGCGGGGAGCTACGAGCAGTACTTC	CSVEGLAGSYEQYF
16	TRBD2	.	TRBJ2-1	TRBV7-2	TGTGCCAGCAGCTTAAGTTCGGGGGGGTCCTACAATGAGCAGTTCTTC	CASSLSSGGSYNEQFF
15	TRBD2	.	TRBJ2-2	TRBV6-2/TRBV6-3	TGTGCCAGCAGTTACGCTAGCGGGGGGGCCGGGGAGCTGTTTTTT	CASSYASGGAGELFF
16	.	.	TRBJ2-7	TRBV4-1	TGCGCCAGCAGCCATTCTAAGGACGGGCGAGGGTACGAGCAGTACTTC	CASSHSKDGRGYEQYF
14	.	.	TRBJ1-2	TRBV4-3	TGCGCCAGCAGCCAAGCAAGGACAGTCTATGGCTACACCTTC	CASSQARTVYGYTF
15	TRBD1	.	TRBJ2-7	TRBV3-1/TRBV3-2	TGTGCCAGCAGCCAAGTCCCGGGACAGGGCTACGAGCAGTACTTC	CASSQVPGQGYEQYF
13	TRBD1	.	TRBJ2-7	TRBV29-1	TGCAGCGGGGGACAGGGAAGGGACTACGAGCAGTACTTC	CSGGQGRDYEQYF
18	TRBD1	.	TRBJ2-2	TRBV7-8	TGTGCCAGCAGCTACAGTAGTGGAATAGACAGGGGAACCGGGGAGCTGTTTTTT	CASSYSSGIDRGTGELFF
11	.	.	TRBJ2-1	TRBV5-5	TGTGCCAGCAGCCTGTACAATGAGCAGTTCTTC	CASSLYNEQFF
14	.	.	TRBJ2-5	TRBV7-2	TGTGCCAGCAGCTTAGACTTAGCTCTAGAGACCCAGTACTTC	CASSLDLALETQYF
15	TRBD1	.	TRBJ1-2	TRBV24-1	TGTGCCACCAGTGATTCCGGACAGGGGGCCGACGGCTACACCTTC	CATSDSGQGADGYTF